The text below deals with one T cell receptor beta chain. The sample originates from a study of T cell changes during pregnancy in multiple sclerosis. The V and J ends lost 5 bases and 0 bases, in that order; junction bases with no gene match: 13. The length of the CDR3 is 18 residues. Per germline, CDR1 LNHDA and CDR2 SQIVND (reference sequence). Here immunoSEQ multiplex PCR was the method, and the copy in TCRdb shows in-frame clones only, minus some. The table lists 55,000 to 65,000 clones, 85% to 90% of them singletons. The sample consisted of peripheral blood, taken in the first trimester of pregnancy. The clonotype originates from a female donor in good health, enrolled as a control in a pregnancy study. The rearrangement joins TRBV19 to TRBJ2-5; 9 positions agree with TRBD2. The DNA for the CDR3 is TGTGCCAGTAGTGGGAACGAGCGGGGGGAAACGTACCAAGAGACCCAGTACTTC. This gives the protein CASSGNERGETYQETQYF.